This T cell receptor (beta chain) comes out of a study of T cell changes during pregnancy in multiple sclerosis. The data were produced by immunoSEQ multiplex PCR, yet TCRdb's version contains in-frame clones alone and is incomplete. Here the sample spans tens of thousands of clones, 93% being singletons. CDR1 and CDR2 (germline): GTSNPN, SVGIG (reference sequence). The CDR3 consists of 14 residues. The V end lost 0 bases, the J end lost 8 bases, and 16 bases lay between the germline ends. The sequenced sample was CD8+ T cells from peripheral blood mononuclear cells, obtained in the second trimester of pregnancy. The source is a female donor with multiple sclerosis, enrolled in a pregnancy study. The chain combines TRBV30 with TRBJ1-2, with D perhaps TRBD1 (6 bases). CDR3 sequence: CAWSVGQGSRGYTF. Written as DNA, the CDR3 is TGTGCCTGGAGTGTGGGGCAGGGGTCTCGAGGCTACACCTTC. The full variable domain, with the rest looked up from reference TRBV30 and TRBJ1-2, is SQTIHQWPATLVQPVGSPLSLECTVEGTSNPNLYWYRQAAGRGLQLLFYSVGIGQISSEVPQNLSASRPQDRQFILSSKKLLLSDSGFYLCAWSVGQGSRGYTFGSGTRLTVV.